The clone carrying this TCR beta chain was recorded once. From germline, CDR1 is MNHNY and CDR2 SVGAGI (reference sequence). The CDR3 extends over 13 amino acids. With V trimmed by 7 bases and J by 5 bases, 4 bases remained unmatched. The data derive from a study of OX40 agonist ivuxolimab in advanced cancers. For the study at large: Every 2 weeks, ivuxolimab was infused into the patients intravenously at between 0.01 and 10 mg/kg.

Some clones are missing from TCRdb's copy, which holds only in-frame ones; the method was immunoSEQ multiplex PCR. Of over 45,000 clones in the sample, 70% to 90% are singletons; the top ten hold under 3.5%. The chain couples TRBV6-6 to TRBJ2-2; TRBD2 matches at 7 bases. The receptor comes from an adult with an advanced solid tumor such as melanoma, head and neck, liver or kidney cancer. The sample consisted of CD4+ or CD8+ T cells sorted from blood, taken in a trial of the OX40 agonist ivuxolimab. The CDR3 DNA is TGTGCCAGCACCAAAGCGGGGACCGGGGAGCTGTTTTTT. It codes for CASTKAGTGELFF.